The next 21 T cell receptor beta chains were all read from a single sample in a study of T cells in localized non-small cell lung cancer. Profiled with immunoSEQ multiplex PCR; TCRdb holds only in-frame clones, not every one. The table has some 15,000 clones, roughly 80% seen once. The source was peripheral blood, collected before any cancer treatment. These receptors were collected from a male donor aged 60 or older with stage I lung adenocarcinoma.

CDR3 sequence reads: CASSPPGAGRGDTQYF. As DNA, the CDR3 is TGTGCCAGCTCACCTCCCGGGGCGGGACGCGGAGATACGCAGTATTTT. This chain connects TRBV18 to TRBJ2-3; perhaps TRBD2 as D (6 bases). Germline V lookup: CDR1 KGHSH, CDR2 LQKENI. V dropped 3 bases and J dropped 5 bases, with 18 bases sitting between them. This CDR3 comprises 16 residues.

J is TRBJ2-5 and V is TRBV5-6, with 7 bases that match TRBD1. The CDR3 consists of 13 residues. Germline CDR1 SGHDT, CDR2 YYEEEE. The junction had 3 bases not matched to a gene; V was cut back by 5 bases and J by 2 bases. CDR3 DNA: TGTGCCAGCAGTACAGGGGCACAAGAGACCCAGTACTTC. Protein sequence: CASSTGAQETQYF.

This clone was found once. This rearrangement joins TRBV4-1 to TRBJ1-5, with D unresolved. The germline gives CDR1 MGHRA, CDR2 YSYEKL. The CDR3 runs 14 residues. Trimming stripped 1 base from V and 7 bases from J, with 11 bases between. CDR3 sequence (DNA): TGCGCCAGCAGCCAAGCCTGGGTGGGCCAGCCCCAGCATTTT. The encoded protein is CASSQAWVGQPQHF.

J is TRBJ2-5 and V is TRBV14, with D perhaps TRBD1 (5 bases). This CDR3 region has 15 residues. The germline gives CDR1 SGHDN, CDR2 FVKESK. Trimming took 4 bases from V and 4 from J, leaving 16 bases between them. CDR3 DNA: TGTGCCAGCAGCCCACTTGTGGGGCGCCGAGAGACCCAGTACTTC. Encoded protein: CASSPLVGRRETQYF. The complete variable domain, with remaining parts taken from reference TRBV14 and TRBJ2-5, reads EAGVTQFPSHSVIEKGQTVTLRCDPISGHDNLYWYRRVMGKEIKFLLHFVKESKQDESGMPNNRFLAERTGGTYSTLKVQPAELEDSGVYFCASSPLVGRRETQYFGPGTRLLVL.

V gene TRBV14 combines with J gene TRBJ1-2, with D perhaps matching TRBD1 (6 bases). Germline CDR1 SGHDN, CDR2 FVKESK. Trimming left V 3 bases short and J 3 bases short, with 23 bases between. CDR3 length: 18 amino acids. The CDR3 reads CASSHLYYGTRYHYGYTF. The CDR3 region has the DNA TGTGCCAGCAGCCATCTCTATTACGGGACACGATACCACTATGGCTACACCTTC. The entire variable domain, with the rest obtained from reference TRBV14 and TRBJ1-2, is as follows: EAGVTQFPSHSVIEKGQTVTLRCDPISGHDNLYWYRRVMGKEIKFLLHFVKESKQDESGMPNNRFLAERTGGTYSTLKVQPAELEDSGVYFCASSHLYYGTRYHYGYTFGSGTRLTVV.

The CDR3 loop is CSVEDLVGEEQFF. In DNA, the CDR3 is TGCAGCGTTGAAGATCTCGTGGGGGAGGAGCAGTTCTTC. This sequence joins TRBV29-1 and TRBJ2-1, with D perhaps assigned TRBD1 or TRBD2 (5 bases each). Between the trimmed V and J ends, which lost 0 bases and 10 bases, there was a span of 13 bases. Germline V gene lookup returns CDR1 SQVTM and CDR2 ANQGSEA. The CDR3 is 13 amino acids.

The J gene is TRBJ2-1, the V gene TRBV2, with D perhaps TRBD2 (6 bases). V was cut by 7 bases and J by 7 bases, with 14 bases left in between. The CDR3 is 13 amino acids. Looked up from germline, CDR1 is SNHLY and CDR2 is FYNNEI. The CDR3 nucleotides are TGTGCCAGCAAGGGCGGAGGGGCGAATGAGCAGTTCTTC. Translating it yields CASKGGGANEQFF.

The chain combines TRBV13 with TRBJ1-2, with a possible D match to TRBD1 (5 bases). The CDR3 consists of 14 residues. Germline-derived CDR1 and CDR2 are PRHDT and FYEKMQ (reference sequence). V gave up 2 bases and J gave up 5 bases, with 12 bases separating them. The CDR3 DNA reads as TGTGCCAGCAGCTTAACACAGGCAGGGTATGGCTACACCTTC. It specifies CASSLTQAGYGYTF.

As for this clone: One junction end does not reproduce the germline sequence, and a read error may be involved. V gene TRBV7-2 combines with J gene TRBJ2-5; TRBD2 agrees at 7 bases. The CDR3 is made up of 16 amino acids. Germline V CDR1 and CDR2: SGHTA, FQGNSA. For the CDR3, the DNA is TGTGCCAGCAGCTTATGGGGGGAGGGCCCAGGAGAGGCCCAGTACTTC. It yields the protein CASSLWGEGPGEAQYF.

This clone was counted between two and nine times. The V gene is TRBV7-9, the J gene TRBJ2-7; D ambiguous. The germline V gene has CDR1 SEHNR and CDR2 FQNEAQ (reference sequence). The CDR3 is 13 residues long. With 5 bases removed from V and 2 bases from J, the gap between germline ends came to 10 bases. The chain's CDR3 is CASSPGSPYEQYF. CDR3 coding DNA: TGTGCCAGCAGCCCTGGATCACCCTACGAGCAGTACTTC.

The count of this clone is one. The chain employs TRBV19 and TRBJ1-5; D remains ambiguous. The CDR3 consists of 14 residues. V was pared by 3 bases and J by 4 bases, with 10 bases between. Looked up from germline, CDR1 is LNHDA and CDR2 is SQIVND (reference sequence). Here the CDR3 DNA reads TGTGCCAGTAGTATTGGAGGGCCTAATCAGCCCCAGCATTTT. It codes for CASSIGGPNQPQHF.

The CDR3: CASSEHGRKRMTGNTIYF. The CDR3 region has the DNA TGTGCCAGCAGCGAGCACGGCCGTAAGAGAATGACTGGAAACACCATATATTTT. V usage is TRBV5-6 and J usage is TRBJ1-3; D not resolved. The germline CDR1 and CDR2 sequences are SGHDT and YYEEEE. The CDR3 is 18 residues long. Trimming removed 4 bases from V and 2 bases from J, with 22 bases in between.

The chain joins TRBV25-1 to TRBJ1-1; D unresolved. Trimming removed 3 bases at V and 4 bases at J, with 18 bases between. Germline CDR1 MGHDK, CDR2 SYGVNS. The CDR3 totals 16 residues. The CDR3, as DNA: TGTGCCAGCAGTGAGAGGGCTTTTACTAGTTTCACTGAAGCTTTCTTT. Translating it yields CASSERAFTSFTEAFF. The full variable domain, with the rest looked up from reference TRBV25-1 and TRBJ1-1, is EADIYQTPRYLVIGTGKKITLECSQTMGHDKMYWYQQDPGMELHLIHYSYGVNSTEKGDLSSESTVSRIRTEHFPLTLESARPSHTSQYLCASSERAFTSFTEAFFGQGTRLTVV.

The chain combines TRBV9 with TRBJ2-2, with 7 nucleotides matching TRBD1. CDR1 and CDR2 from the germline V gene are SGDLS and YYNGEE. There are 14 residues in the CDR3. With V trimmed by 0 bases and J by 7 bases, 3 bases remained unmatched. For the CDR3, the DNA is TGTGCCAGCAGCGTAGAGGGGGCTGTCGGGGAGCTGTTTTTT. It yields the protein CASSVEGAVGELFF.

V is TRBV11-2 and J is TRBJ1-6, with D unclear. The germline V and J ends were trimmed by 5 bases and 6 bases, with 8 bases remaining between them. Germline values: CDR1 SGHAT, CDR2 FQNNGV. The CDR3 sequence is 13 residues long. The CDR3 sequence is CASSGTVNSPLHF. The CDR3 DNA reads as TGTGCCAGCAGCGGCACAGTTAATTCACCCCTCCACTTT.

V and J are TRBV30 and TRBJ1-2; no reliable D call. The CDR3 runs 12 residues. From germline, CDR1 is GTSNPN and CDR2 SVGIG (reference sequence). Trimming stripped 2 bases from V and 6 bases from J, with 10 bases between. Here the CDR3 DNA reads TGTGCCTGGAGTATAGGGTCCCATGGCTACACCTTC. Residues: CAWSIGSHGYTF.

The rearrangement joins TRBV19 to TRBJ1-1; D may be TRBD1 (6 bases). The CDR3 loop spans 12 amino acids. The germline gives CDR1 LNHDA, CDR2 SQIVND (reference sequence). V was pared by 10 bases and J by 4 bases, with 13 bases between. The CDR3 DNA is TGTGCCATTCGGGGGCCGCGCACTGAAGCTTTCTTT. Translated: CAIRGPRTEAFF.

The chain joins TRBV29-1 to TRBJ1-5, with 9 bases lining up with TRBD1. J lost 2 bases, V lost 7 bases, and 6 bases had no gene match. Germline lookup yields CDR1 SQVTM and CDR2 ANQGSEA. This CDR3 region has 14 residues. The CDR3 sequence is CSATGGAGNQPQHF. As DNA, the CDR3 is TGCAGCGCTACAGGGGGCGCGGGCAATCAGCCCCAGCATTTT.

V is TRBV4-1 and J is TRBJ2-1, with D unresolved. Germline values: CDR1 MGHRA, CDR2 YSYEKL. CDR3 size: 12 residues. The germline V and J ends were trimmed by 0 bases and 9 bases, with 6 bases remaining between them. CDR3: CASSQDFSEQFF. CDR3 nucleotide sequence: TGCGCCAGCAGCCAAGATTTCAGTGAGCAGTTCTTC.

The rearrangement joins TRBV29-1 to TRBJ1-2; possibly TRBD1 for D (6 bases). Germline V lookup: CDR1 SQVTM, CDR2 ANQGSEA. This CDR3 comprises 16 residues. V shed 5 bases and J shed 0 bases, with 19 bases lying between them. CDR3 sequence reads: CSVPDSLAEANYGYTF. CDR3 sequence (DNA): TGCAGCGTTCCGGACAGTTTGGCGGAAGCTAACTATGGCTACACCTTC.

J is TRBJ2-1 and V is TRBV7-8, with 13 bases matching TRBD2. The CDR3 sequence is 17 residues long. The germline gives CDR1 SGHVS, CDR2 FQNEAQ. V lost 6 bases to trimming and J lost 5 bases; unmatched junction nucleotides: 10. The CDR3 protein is CASSNRLAGGTHNEQFF. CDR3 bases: TGTGCCAGCAGTAATAGACTAGCGGGAGGTACGCACAATGAGCAGTTCTTC.